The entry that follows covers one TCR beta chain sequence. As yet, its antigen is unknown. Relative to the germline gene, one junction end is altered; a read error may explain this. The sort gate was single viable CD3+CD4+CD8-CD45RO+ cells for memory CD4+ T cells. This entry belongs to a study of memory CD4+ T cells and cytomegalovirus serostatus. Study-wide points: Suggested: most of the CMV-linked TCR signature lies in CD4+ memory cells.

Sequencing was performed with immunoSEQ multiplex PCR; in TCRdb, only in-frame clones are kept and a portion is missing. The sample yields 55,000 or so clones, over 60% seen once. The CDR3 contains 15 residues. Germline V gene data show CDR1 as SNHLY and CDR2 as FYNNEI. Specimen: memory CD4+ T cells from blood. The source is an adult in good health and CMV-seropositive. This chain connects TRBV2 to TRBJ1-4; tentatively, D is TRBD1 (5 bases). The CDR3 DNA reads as TGTGCCAGCAATGAACGCTCAGGGACTAATGAAAAACTGTTTTTT. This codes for CASNERSGTNEKLFF.